The next 15 T cell receptor beta chains were all read from a single sample in a study of patients and donors after allogeneic stem cell transplantation. Using its own MiXCR run on the RT-PCR reads, TCRdb lists one record per CDR3 protein. Among hundreds of thousands of distinct CDR3 sequences, around 16% were seen once, and the ten largest hold less than 8%. Sequenced: blood, either unsorted or a sorted T cell fraction (not recorded which). All receptors derive from a human donor who was either an allogeneic HSCT recipient or a stem cell or donor lymphocyte infusion donor (not recorded which). It is not recorded whose cells these are; they may come from a transplant donor.

This clonotype was observed a few times. The rearrangement links TRBV10-3 to TRBJ1-2; tentative D call: TRBD1 (5 bases). The CDR3 consists of 14 residues. Germline-derived CDR1 and CDR2 are ENHRY and SYGVKD. V was pared by 8 bases and J by 0 bases, with 13 bases between. The CDR3 protein is CAIGPGRTNYGYTF. CDR3 DNA: TGTGCCATCGGCCCGGGACGGACTAACTATGGCTACACCTTC.

This clonotype was seen only a few times. The V call is TRBV6-5, the J call TRBJ2-1; unclear D gene. The germline gives CDR1 MNHEY, CDR2 SVGAGI. V lost 2 bases, J lost 2 bases, and 7 bases lay in between. This CDR3 contains 14 residues. CDR3 in amino acids: CASSYGTAYNEQFF. CDR3 DNA sequence: TGTGCCAGCAGTTACGGCACAGCCTACAATGAGCAGTTCTTC.

This clonotype was detected only a few times. This chain connects TRBV10-3 to TRBJ2-2; D perhaps matches TRBD1 (6 bases). This CDR3 is 15 amino acids long. V lost 3 bases and J 1 base, leaving 9 bases between the germline ends. CDR1 and CDR2 from the germline V gene are ENHRY and SYGVKD. The DNA for the CDR3 is TGTGCCATCAGTGATCCAGGGGAGAACACCGGGGAGCTGTTTTTT. This gives the protein CAISDPGENTGELFF.

This clonotype was seen many times. This chain joins TRBV12-3 or TRBV12-4 and TRBJ1-4; D not certain. The CDR3 has 16 amino acids. The V and J ends lost 1 base and 0 bases respectively, with 9 bases between them. This CDR3 reads CASSLGQPATNEKLFF. The CDR3, as DNA: TGTGCCAGCAGTTTAGGACAACCCGCAACTAATGAAAAACTGTTTTTT.

V and J are TRBV25-1 and TRBJ2-3, with D hard to call. V shed 5 bases and J shed 0 bases, with 12 bases lying between them. The CDR3 extends over 15 amino acids. The germline gives CDR1 MGHDK, CDR2 SYGVNS. The CDR3 DNA reads TGTGCCAGCAGTACGCACAGCACTAGCACAGATACGCAGTATTTT. Residues: CASSTHSTSTDTQYF.

There are a few counts of this clonotype. V and J are TRBV7-2 and TRBJ2-3; D not resolved. The CDR3 extends over 13 amino acids. With 1 base removed from V and 6 bases from J, the gap between germline ends came to 8 bases. Per germline, CDR1 SGHTA and CDR2 FQGNSA. The chain's CDR3 is CASSLEAPDTQYF. The CDR3 nucleotides read TGTGCCAGCAGCTTAGAAGCCCCCGATACGCAGTATTTT. Using reference TRBV7-2 and TRBJ2-3 for the parts outside the CDR3, the full variable domain is GAGVSQSPSNKVTEKGKDVELRCDPISGHTALYWYRQSLGQGLEFLIYFQGNSAPDKSGLPSDRFSAERTGGSVSTLTIQRTQQEDSAVYLCASSLEAPDTQYFGPGTRLTVL.

The chain joins TRBV12-3 or TRBV12-4 to TRBJ1-2; 9 bases map to TRBD1. V lost 6 bases and J lost 2; bases outside the gene matches: 10. The CDR3 covers 16 residues. As DNA, the CDR3 is TGTGCCAGCAGCTTTCGGACAGGGGCGAGGAACTATGGCTACACCTTC. It translates to CASSFRTGARNYGYTF.

V gene TRBV4-1 combines with J gene TRBJ1-2, with D uncertain. CDR1 and CDR2 (germline): MGHRA, YSYEKL. V was clipped by 4 bases and J by 4 bases, with 10 bases between them. The length of the CDR3 is 13 residues. The CDR3 here is CASSLIGPYGYTF. CDR3 nucleotides: TGCGCCAGCAGCCTAATAGGGCCCTATGGCTACACCTTC.

This clonotype was seen at least ten times. The V gene is TRBV12-3 or TRBV12-4, the J gene TRBJ2-7, with 7 bases that match TRBD1. CDR3 length: 15 residues. Trimming at V came to 5 bases and at J to 0 bases, leaving 7 bases not matched to a gene. The CDR3 coding sequence is TGTGCCAGCAGTGCGACAGGGCACGTCTCCTACGAGCAGTACTTC. Translation gives CASSATGHVSYEQYF.

This clonotype has a handful of counts. V usage is TRBV30 and J usage is TRBJ1-1, with D maybe TRBD1 (5 bases). Trimming shortened V by 4 bases and J by 3 bases, and 15 bases separated the two germline ends. The CDR3 covers 14 residues. The germline CDR1 and CDR2 sequences are GTSNPN and SVGIG (reference sequence). The CDR3 region is CAWIDLGGDTEAFF. Written as DNA, the CDR3 is TGTGCCTGGATCGACCTGGGAGGGGACACTGAAGCTTTCTTT.

The chain joins TRBV6-1 to TRBJ1-5, with D tentatively TRBD1 (6 bases). V dropped 4 bases and J dropped 0 bases, with 10 bases sitting between them. CDR3 length: 15 amino acids. In germline, CDR1 is MNHNS, CDR2 SASEGT. The CDR3 reads CASSGTVNSNQPQHF. In DNA form, the CDR3 reads TGTGCCAGCAGTGGGACAGTAAATAGCAATCAGCCCCAGCATTTT.

The V gene is TRBV9, the J gene TRBJ2-7; 7 bases are shared with TRBD2. The CDR3 consists of 13 residues. The junction had 7 bases not matched to a gene; V was cut back by 4 bases and J by 6 bases. The germline V gene encodes CDR1 SGDLS and CDR2 YYNGEE. DNA for the CDR3: TGTGCCAGCAGCTTTGGGGGGGGAACCGAGCAGTACTTC. Translating gives CASSFGGGTEQYF.

The rearrangement joins TRBV6-2 or TRBV6-3 to TRBJ2-7, with TRBD1 as a possible D gene (5 bases). This CDR3 spans 14 amino acids. Between the trimmed V and J ends, which lost 0 bases and 2 bases, there was a span of 8 bases. Per germline, CDR1 MNHEY and CDR2 SVGEGT. The CDR3 sequence: CASSYSTATYEQYF. For the CDR3, the DNA is TGTGCCAGCAGTTACTCGACAGCTACCTACGAGCAGTACTTC.

This chain uses TRBV5-1 with TRBJ1-6; D ambiguous. Germline CDR1 reads SGHRS; CDR2 reads YFSETQ. CDR3 length: 14 amino acids. Between the trimmed V and J ends, which lost 5 bases and 8 bases, there was a span of 14 bases. This chain's CDR3 is CASSPTDGDSPLHF. The CDR3 DNA reads TGCGCCAGCAGTCCCACGGATGGAGATTCACCCCTCCACTTT.

This clonotype was recorded a few times. The chain employs TRBV20-1 and TRBJ2-7; tentative D call: TRBD1 (6 bases). Germline CDR1 and CDR2: DFQATT and SNEGSKA (reference sequence). V lost 6 bases and J lost 3, with 27 bases in between. This CDR3 comprises 17 residues. The CDR3 coding sequence is TGCAGTGCCCTACCCCTTGGACAGAAGCCTTCCTTCTACGAGCAGTACTTC. Its translation: CSALPLGQKPSFYEQYF.